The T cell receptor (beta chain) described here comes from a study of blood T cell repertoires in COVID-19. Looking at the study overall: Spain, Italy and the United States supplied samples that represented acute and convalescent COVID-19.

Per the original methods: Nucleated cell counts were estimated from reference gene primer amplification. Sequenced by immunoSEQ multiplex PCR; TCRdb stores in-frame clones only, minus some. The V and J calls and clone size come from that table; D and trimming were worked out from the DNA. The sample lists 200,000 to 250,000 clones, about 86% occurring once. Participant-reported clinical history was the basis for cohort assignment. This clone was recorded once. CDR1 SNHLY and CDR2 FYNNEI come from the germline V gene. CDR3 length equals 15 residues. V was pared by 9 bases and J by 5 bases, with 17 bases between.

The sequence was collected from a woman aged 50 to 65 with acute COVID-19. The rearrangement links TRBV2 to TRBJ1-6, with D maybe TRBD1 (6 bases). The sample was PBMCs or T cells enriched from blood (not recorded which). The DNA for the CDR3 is TGTGCCAGTAACACACAGGGCCTAAATAATTCACCCCTCCACTTT. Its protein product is CASNTQGLNNSPLHF.